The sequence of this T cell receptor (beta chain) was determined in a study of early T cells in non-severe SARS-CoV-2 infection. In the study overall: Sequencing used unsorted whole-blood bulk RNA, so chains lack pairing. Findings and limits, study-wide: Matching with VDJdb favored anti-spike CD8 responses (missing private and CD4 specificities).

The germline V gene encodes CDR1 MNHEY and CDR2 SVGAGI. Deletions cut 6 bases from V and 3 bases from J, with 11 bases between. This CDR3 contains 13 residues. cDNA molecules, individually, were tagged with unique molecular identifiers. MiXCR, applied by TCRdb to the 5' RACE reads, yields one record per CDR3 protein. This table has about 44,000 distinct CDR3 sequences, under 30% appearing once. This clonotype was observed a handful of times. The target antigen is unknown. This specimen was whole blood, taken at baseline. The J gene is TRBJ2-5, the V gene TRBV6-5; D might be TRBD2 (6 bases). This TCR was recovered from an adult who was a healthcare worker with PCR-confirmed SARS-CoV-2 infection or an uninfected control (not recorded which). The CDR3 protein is CASRRWEEETQYF. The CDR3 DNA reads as TGTGCCAGCAGAAGATGGGAGGAAGAGACCCAGTACTTC.